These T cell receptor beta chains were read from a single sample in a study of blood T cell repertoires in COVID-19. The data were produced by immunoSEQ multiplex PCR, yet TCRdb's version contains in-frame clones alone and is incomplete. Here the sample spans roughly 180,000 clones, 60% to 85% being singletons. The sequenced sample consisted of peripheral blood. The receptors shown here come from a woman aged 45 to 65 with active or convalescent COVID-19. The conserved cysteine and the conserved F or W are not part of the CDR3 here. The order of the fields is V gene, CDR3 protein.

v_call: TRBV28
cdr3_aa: ASSSPGAGREEVGYT

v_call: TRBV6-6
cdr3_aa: ASDREGYNEQF

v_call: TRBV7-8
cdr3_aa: ASSPGQKMKY

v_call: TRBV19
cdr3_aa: ASSGQLQETQY

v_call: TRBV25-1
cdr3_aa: ASSEYGTGSTTGELF

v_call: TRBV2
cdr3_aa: ASSPTGSTGNTIY

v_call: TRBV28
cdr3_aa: ASSSRARGNEQY

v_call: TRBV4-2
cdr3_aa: ASSPRQGSSYEQY

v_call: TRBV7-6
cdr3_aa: ASSVPTGSTGELF

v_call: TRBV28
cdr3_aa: ASRPGGNYGYT